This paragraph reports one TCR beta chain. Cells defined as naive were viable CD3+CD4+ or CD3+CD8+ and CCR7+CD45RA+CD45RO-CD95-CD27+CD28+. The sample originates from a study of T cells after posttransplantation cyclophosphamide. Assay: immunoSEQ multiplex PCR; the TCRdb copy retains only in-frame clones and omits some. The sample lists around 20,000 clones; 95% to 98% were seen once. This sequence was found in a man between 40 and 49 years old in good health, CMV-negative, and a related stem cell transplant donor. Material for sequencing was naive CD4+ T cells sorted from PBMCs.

CDR3 sequence: CAISMDSVGSTEAFF. In DNA form, the CDR3 reads TGTGCCATCAGTATGGACAGTGTAGGGAGCACTGAAGCTTTCTTT. This sequence joins TRBV10-3 and TRBJ1-1; TRBD1 is a possible D gene (6 bases). Germline values: CDR1 ENHRY, CDR2 SYGVKD. CDR3 length: 15 amino acids. The V end was cut by 5 bases, the J end by 4 bases, with 17 bases between.